Shown below are 22 T cell receptor beta chains from a single sample sequenced in a study of cytomegalovirus exposure and HLA in healthy donors. The PCR contained 60 Vbeta and 13 Jbeta primers. Method: immunoSEQ multiplex PCR; TCRdb's copy keeps in-frame clones and lacks some. Here the sample spans 30,000 to 35,000 clones, roughly 67% being singletons. The material sequenced was PBMCs. The receptors come from a man aged 35 to 55 in good health and CMV-seropositive.

The chain employs TRBV4-2 and TRBJ1-6, with 9 bases that match TRBD1. The V gene end was trimmed by 1 base and the J gene end by 9 bases; junction bases not matched to a gene: 4. This CDR3 spans 15 amino acids. In germline, CDR1 is LGHNA, CDR2 YNFKEQ. The CDR3 loop reads CASSQGTGGGSPLHF. Written as DNA, the CDR3 is TGTGCCAGCAGCCAAGGTACAGGGGGCGGTTCACCCCTCCACTTT.

The CDR3 bases are TGCGCCAGCAGCCTGCAACCGGGACTTGGCCCCTACGAGCAGTACTTC. Its protein is CASSLQPGLGPYEQYF. V is TRBV4-1 and J is TRBJ2-7, with D possibly being TRBD2 (6 bases). This CDR3 is 16 amino acids long. CDR1 and CDR2 (germline): MGHRA, YSYEKL. V shed 4 bases and J shed 2 bases, with 18 bases lying between them.

This clone appeared a few times. The chain links TRBV7-9 to TRBJ2-6; D may be TRBD2 (6 bases). In germline, CDR1 is SEHNR, CDR2 FQNEAQ (reference sequence). The CDR3 is 15 amino acids. V lost 8 bases and J lost 2, with 13 bases in between. This chain's CDR3 is CASAPSGAGANVLTF. The CDR3 DNA follows: TGTGCCAGCGCTCCCTCGGGAGCTGGGGCCAACGTCCTGACTTTC.

This chain uses TRBV5-6 with TRBJ2-5; D is undetermined. Deletions cut 4 bases from V and 11 bases from J, with 9 bases between. The CDR3 is 10 amino acids. Per the germline V gene, CDR1 is SGHDT and CDR2 is YYEEEE. The CDR3: CASSGEEQYF. DNA for the CDR3: TGTGCCAGCAGCGGAGAAGAGCAGTACTTC.

J is TRBJ1-2 and V is TRBV19; D gene uncertain. CDR1 LNHDA and CDR2 SQIVND come from the germline V gene (reference sequence). The CDR3 spans 15 residues. Trimming stripped 3 bases from V and 2 bases from J, with 13 bases between. The CDR3 DNA reads TGTGCCAGTAGTATCCTGTTCGGGGAAAACTATGGCTACACCTTC. This gives the protein CASSILFGENYGYTF.

This chain uses TRBV6-6 with TRBJ1-3; TRBD1 aligns across 7 bases. The CDR3 runs to 16 residues. Germline V gene sequence: CDR1 MNHNY, CDR2 SVGAGI (reference sequence). Trimming cost V 7 bases and J 0 bases; bases outside gene matches: 9. CDR3 DNA sequence: TGTGCCAGCATCCTCGGGACAGTGGGCTCTGGAAACACCATATATTTT. It specifies CASILGTVGSGNTIYF.

CDR3 DNA: TGTGCCAGCAGCTTTGCGGACAGGAGTATGGGCAAACTGTTTTTT. It translates to CASSFADRSMGKLFF. V gene TRBV5-5 combines with J gene TRBJ1-4; 7 bases agree with TRBD1. The germline V gene encodes CDR1 SGHKS and CDR2 YYEKEE (reference sequence). V shed 2 bases, J shed 11 bases, and the junction held 12 bases outside the gene matches. The CDR3 has 15 residues. Full variable domain (remainder filled in from reference TRBV5-5 and TRBJ1-4): DAGVTQSPTHLIKTRGQQVTLRCSPISGHKSVSWYQQVLGQGPQFIFQYYEKEERGRGNFPDRFSARQFPNYSSELNVNALLLGDSALYLCASSFADRSMGKLFFGSGTQLSVL.

The chain carries TRBV7-3 and TRBJ2-3; the D is unclear. Germline V gene sequence: CDR1 SGHTA, CDR2 FQGTGA. V was pared by 1 base and J by 2 bases, with 10 bases between. The CDR3 covers 15 residues. As DNA, the CDR3 is TGTGCCAGCAGCTTAATGGGCCGGTTCACAGATACGCAGTATTTT. Translation: CASSLMGRFTDTQYF.

This chain links TRBV2 with TRBJ2-1, with 14 bases fitting TRBD2. The CDR3 length is 15 residues. Germline loops: CDR1 SNHLY, CDR2 FYNNEI. The J segment lost 9 bases and the V segment lost 6 bases, leaving 7 bases of the junction unmatched. This CDR3 reads CASRPTSGGAGEQFF. The CDR3 region has the DNA TGTGCCAGCAGACCGACTAGCGGGGGGGCGGGTGAGCAGTTCTTC.

This clone has a handful of counts. The rearrangement uses TRBV6-1 and TRBJ1-5, with 8 bases lining up with TRBD1. With V trimmed by 4 bases and J by 1 base, 18 bases remained unmatched. Germline V gene data show CDR1 as MNHNS and CDR2 as SASEGT. The CDR3 consists of 20 residues. The CDR3 sequence: CASSVPQETGVRVSNQPQHF. The DNA of the CDR3 is TGTGCCAGCAGTGTTCCTCAGGAGACAGGGGTTAGGGTAAGCAATCAGCCCCAGCATTTT.

This chain links TRBV5-5 with TRBJ1-6; D call uncertain. Germline CDR1 and CDR2: SGHKS and YYEKEE (reference sequence). This CDR3 contains 14 residues. The germline V and J ends were trimmed by 4 bases and 11 bases, with 16 bases remaining between them. CDR3 in amino acids: CASSASLEGAPLHF. CDR3 sequence (DNA): TGTGCCAGCAGCGCTTCGTTGGAGGGAGCACCCCTCCACTTT.

The chain joins TRBV7-9 to TRBJ2-1; a weak D match, TRBD1 (6 bases). Germline V gives CDR1 SEHNR, CDR2 FQNEAQ (reference sequence). This CDR3 region has 14 residues. The V end lost 7 bases, the J end lost 10 bases, and 20 bases lay between the germline ends. The CDR3 here is CASIPATGLFEQFF. The CDR3 DNA sequence: TGTGCCAGCATCCCGGCCACAGGGCTCTTCGAGCAGTTCTTC.

V gene TRBV15 combines with J gene TRBJ1-2; 10 bases are shared with TRBD1. Trimming at V came to 1 base and at J to 8 bases, leaving 4 bases not matched to a gene. The CDR3 is 14 amino acids. CDR1 and CDR2 from the germline V gene are LNHNV and YYDKDF (reference sequence). CDR3 DNA: TGTGCCACCAGCAGAGGGACAGGGGGGAACGGCTACACCTTC. Translated: CATSRGTGGNGYTF.

Concerning this clone: Other DNA variants within this sample encode the same CDR3. V usage is TRBV7-8 and J usage is TRBJ2-2; no clear D. Germline CDR1 and CDR2: SGHVS and FQNEAQ. The CDR3 covers 15 residues. The ends were cut back, 5 bases at V and 3 bases at J, with 13 bases in the middle. The CDR3 coding sequence is TGTGCCAGCAGCGATCCTTCCGACTACACCGGGGAGCTGTTTTTT. Protein sequence: CASSDPSDYTGELFF.

V and J are TRBV30 and TRBJ2-1; maybe TRBD1 (6 bases). The CDR3 runs to 15 residues. V shed 4 bases and J shed 9 bases, with 22 bases lying between them. Germline loops: CDR1 GTSNPN, CDR2 SVGIG (reference sequence). The CDR3 nucleotides are TGTGCCTGGACCGATGGACAGCACCTGGGTTCTGAGCAGTTCTTC. This codes for CAWTDGQHLGSEQFF.

The chain couples TRBV7-9 to TRBJ1-1; 8 nucleotides align to TRBD1. This CDR3 has 16 residues. CDR1 and CDR2 from the germline V gene are SEHNR and FQNEAQ (reference sequence). The V segment lost 5 bases and the J segment 4 bases; nucleotides outside the gene matches: 12. The CDR3 nucleotides read TGTGCCAGCAGCCCCCGGGACAGGAGCATCGGCACTGAAGCTTTCTTT. This encodes CASSPRDRSIGTEAFF.

This rearrangement joins TRBV7-2 to TRBJ2-7, with D perhaps TRBD2 (5 bases). Germline V gene sequence: CDR1 SGHTA, CDR2 FQGNSA. Trimming removed 3 bases from V and 6 bases from J, with 15 bases in between. The CDR3 has 14 amino acids. DNA of the CDR3: TGTGCCAGCAGCTTTGAGCGGAATCGGGGCGAGCAGTACTTC. Translated, it gives CASSFERNRGEQYF.

This chain uses TRBV9 with TRBJ2-7; D might be TRBD1 (6 bases). The CDR3 runs 14 residues. V was shortened by 3 bases and J by 2 bases, with 12 bases between the two germline ends. Germline CDR1 is SGDLS and CDR2 is YYNGEE. In nucleotides, the CDR3 is TGTGCCAGCAGCGGCCGGGACAATACCTACGAGCAGTACTTC. It encodes CASSGRDNTYEQYF.

The rearrangement joins TRBV2 to TRBJ2-4, with a possible D match to TRBD1 (5 bases). This CDR3 has 15 residues. Germline assignment: CDR1 SNHLY and CDR2 FYNNEI. V was clipped by 1 base and J by 6 bases, with 13 bases between them. The CDR3 DNA reads TGTGCCAGCAGTGAAGGGGGCCCCTTAGCAAACATTCAGTACTTC. Protein: CASSEGGPLANIQYF. The full variable domain, its missing parts supplied by reference TRBV2 and TRBJ2-4, is EPEVTQTPSHQVTQMGQEVILRCVPISNHLYFYWYRQILGQKVEFLVSFYNNEISEKSEIFDDQFSVERPDGSNFTLKIRSTKLEDSAMYFCASSEGGPLANIQYFGAGTRLSVL.

V is TRBV2 and J is TRBJ2-3, with D possibly being TRBD2 (5 bases). From germline, CDR1 is SNHLY and CDR2 FYNNEI. V lost 2 bases and J lost 4, with 10 bases in between. CDR3 length: 14 residues. In DNA, the CDR3 is TGTGCCAGCAGTGAAAAGGGAGCCCCAGATACGCAGTATTTT. This encodes CASSEKGAPDTQYF.

The chain is built from TRBV4-1 and TRBJ2-1; 13 bases are a match to TRBD2. Germline V gene sequence: CDR1 MGHRA, CDR2 YSYEKL. The CDR3 consists of 14 residues. The V gene end was trimmed by 6 bases and the J gene end by 7 bases; junction bases not matched to a gene: 3. The CDR3 spells CASRRLAGGNEQFF. Here the CDR3 DNA reads TGCGCCAGCAGGCGACTAGCGGGGGGTAATGAGCAGTTCTTC.

The V call is TRBV2, the J call TRBJ1-1; TRBD1 might be the D (6 bases). V was trimmed by 2 bases and J by 12 bases, leaving 16 bases between them. The CDR3 totals 13 residues. In germline, CDR1 is SNHLY, CDR2 FYNNEI. The CDR3 bases are TGTGCCAGCAGTGAAAGGGGGGACTACGAGCCTTTCTTT. Protein: CASSERGDYEPFF.